This T cell receptor (beta chain) came from a study of cytomegalovirus exposure and HLA in healthy donors. Study in general: Most genotyped donors, around 86% of more than 300, had Caucasian-associated genetic ancestry.

The CDR3 has 15 amino acids. Per the germline V gene, CDR1 is MNHNS and CDR2 is SASEGT. The V end lost 6 bases, the J end lost 0 bases, and 12 bases lay between the germline ends. In the PCR, 60 Vbeta and 13 Jbeta primers were used. Clones were read by immunoSEQ multiplex PCR, and TCRdb kept only the in-frame ones, dropping some. Among 150,000 to 200,000 clones listed, around nine tenths were seen once. Study results and limitations: Presence/absence analyses supposed approximately even sequencing depth among donors. There were a few CMV-associated chains whose specificity for CMV antigens was confirmed in vitro.

About this clone itself: What it binds is unknown.

The TCR originated in a woman under 30 in good health and CMV-seronegative. The chain links TRBV6-1 to TRBJ2-1; D is unclear. The sample comprised PBMCs. DNA of the CDR3: TGTGCCAGCAGGGGCGTCCTAAGCTCCTACAATGAGCAGTTCTTC. This encodes CASRGVLSSYNEQFF.